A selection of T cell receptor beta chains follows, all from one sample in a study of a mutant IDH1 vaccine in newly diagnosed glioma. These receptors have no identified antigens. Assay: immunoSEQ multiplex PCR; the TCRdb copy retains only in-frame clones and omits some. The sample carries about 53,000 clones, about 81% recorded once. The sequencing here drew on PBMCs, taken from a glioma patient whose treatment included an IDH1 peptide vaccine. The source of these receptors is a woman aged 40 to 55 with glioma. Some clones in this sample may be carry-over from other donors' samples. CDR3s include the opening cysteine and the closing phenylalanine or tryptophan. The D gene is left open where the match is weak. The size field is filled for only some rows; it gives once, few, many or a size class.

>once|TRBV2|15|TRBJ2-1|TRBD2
TGTGCCAGCAGTCTACCGGGACTAGGAGGGCATGAGCAGTTCTTC
CASSLPGLGGHEQFF
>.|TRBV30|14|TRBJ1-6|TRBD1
TGTGCCTGGAGAGGACAGGGGATTAATTCACCCCTCCACTTT
CAWRGQGINSPLHF
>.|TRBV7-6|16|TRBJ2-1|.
TGTGCCAGCAGCCCATCTAGCACCCTCTCCTACAATGAGCAGTTCTTC
CASSPSSTLSYNEQFF
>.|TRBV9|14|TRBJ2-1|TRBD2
TGTGCCAGCAGCGCTAGGACTAGCAAGAATGAGCAGTTCTTC
CASSARTSKNEQFF
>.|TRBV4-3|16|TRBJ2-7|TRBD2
TGCGCCAGCAGCCAAGATGATGGGGAGGGCTACTACGAGCAGTACTTC
CASSQDDGEGYYEQYF
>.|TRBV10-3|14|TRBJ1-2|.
TGTGCCATCAGTGTGGGCAGTGGGCACTATGGCTACACCTTC
CAISVGSGHYGYTF
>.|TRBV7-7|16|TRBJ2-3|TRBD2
TGTGCTAGCAGTTTAGGACTAGCGGGGGCCACAGATACGCAGTATTTT
CASSLGLAGATDTQYF
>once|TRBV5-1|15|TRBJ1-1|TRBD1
TGCGCCAGCAGCCCCTTGGGACAGGGGAACACTGAAGCTTTCTTT
CASSPLGQGNTEAFF
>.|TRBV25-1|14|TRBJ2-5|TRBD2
TGTGCCAGCAGTCCTAGCGGGGGGGAGGAGACCCAGTACTTC
CASSPSGGEETQYF
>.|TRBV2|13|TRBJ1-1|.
TGTGCCAGCAGTCAGGGGCAGAACACTGAAGCTTTCTTT
CASSQGQNTEAFF
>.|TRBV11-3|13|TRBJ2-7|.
TGTGCCAGCAGCCAAGGATACGGCTACGAGCAGTACTTC
CASSQGYGYEQYF
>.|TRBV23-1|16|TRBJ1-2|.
TGCGCCAGCAGTCAATCCCAGGACGAGGAACTCTATGGCTACACCTTC
CASSQSQDEELYGYTF
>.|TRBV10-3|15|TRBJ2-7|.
TGTGCCATCAGTGGAGGGCAGGGGCACTCCTACGAGCAGTACTTC
CAISGGQGHSYEQYF
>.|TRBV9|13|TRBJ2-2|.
TGTGCCAGCAACCAGTGGGGGCCCGGGGAGCTGTTTTTT
CASNQWGPGELFF
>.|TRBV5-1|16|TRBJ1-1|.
TGCGCCAGCAGCTTGGCCGGGCTCGGGGGGGACACTGAAGCTTTCTTT
CASSLAGLGGDTEAFF
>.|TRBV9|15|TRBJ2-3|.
TGTGCCAGCAGCGTAGCGGCTAGTAGTCCAGATACGCAGTATTTT
CASSVAASSPDTQYF
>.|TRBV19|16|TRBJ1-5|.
TGTGCCAGTAGTCCCTGGACCGTTTATAGCAATCAGCCCCAGCATTTT
CASSPWTVYSNQPQHF
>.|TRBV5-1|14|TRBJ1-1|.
TGCGCCAGCAGCATATCCACAGGGATCAGTGAAGCTTTCTTT
CASSISTGISEAFF
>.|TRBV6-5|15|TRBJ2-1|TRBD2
TGTGCCAGCAGATTTAGCGGGGGCTCCTACAATGAGCAGTTCTTC
CASRFSGGSYNEQFF
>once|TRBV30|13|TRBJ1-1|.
TGTGCCTGGAGTCTGGGCGGGGACACTGAAGCTTTCTTT
CAWSLGGDTEAFF